The TCR beta chain under discussion was sequenced for a study of T cells in Graves' hyperthyroidism and ophthalmopathy. Study results and caveats: Stable hyperthyroidism was separated from ophthalmopathy by a model based on 13 V-J features.

This clonotype was counted many times. Its cognate antigen is unknown. Researchers took RNA transcripts and amplified the TCR beta CDR3 regions from them. The HTBI primer set served for first-round RT-PCR of the TCR CDR3. TCRdb ran MiXCR on the multiplex PCR reads and lists one entry per CDR3 protein. The sample includes fewer than 600,000 distinct CDR3 sequences, 11% to 15% of them seen just once. The ends lost 5 bases at V and 0 bases at J; junction bases unmatched: 6. CDR3 length: 18 residues. The germline gives CDR1 MDHEN, CDR2 SYDVKM. The chain combines TRBV28 with TRBJ2-4; TRBD2 aligns across 14 bases. This clonotype was sampled from a woman in her thirties or forties with Graves' hyperthyroidism. The sample taken for sequencing was blood. In DNA form, the CDR3 reads TGTGCCAGCAGTCCCGGACTAGCGGGAGGTTTAGCCAAAAACATTCAGTACTTC. Protein: CASSPGLAGGLAKNIQYF.